This TCR beta chain was recovered during a study of radiotherapy plus CTLA-4 blockade in lung cancer. Turning to the study itself: Objective response rate was about 18%; disease control rate, around 30%. Study-level points and caveats: Strongest reported response predictors: early blood clone changes and post-radiation interferon-beta. Expansion of tumor-derived TCR clones was observed in blood after radiotherapy plus ipilimumab.

Assay used: immunoSEQ multiplex PCR; TCRdb lists only in-frame clones, some missing. Of 80,000 or so clones listed, under 85% are singletons. In chemo-refractory metastatic non-small-cell lung cancer, patients got ipilimumab CTLA-4 blockade together with focal radiation. Trimming pared 3 bases from V and 4 bases from J, leaving 13 bases between. This CDR3 region has 15 residues. The germline gives CDR1 SGDLS, CDR2 YYNGEE. In the case of this clone: The antigen remains undetermined. Additional DNA sequences in this sample encode the identical CDR3.

The chain recombines TRBV9 with TRBJ2-2, with D possibly TRBD2 on 6 matching bases. The material was peripheral blood, obtained from a patient treated with radiotherapy plus ipilimumab. This TCR was sampled from a human donor with non-small cell lung cancer who had stable disease on radiotherapy plus ipilimumab. The CDR3 loop is CASSGGGYSTGELFF. The CDR3 DNA reads as TGTGCCAGCAGCGGTGGGGGGTATAGCACCGGGGAGCTGTTTTTT.